This T cell receptor (beta chain) was observed in a study of cytomegalovirus exposure and HLA in healthy donors. The V and J ends lost 5 bases and 3 bases respectively, with 17 bases between them. This CDR3 contains 16 residues. The germline gives CDR1 LNHDA, CDR2 SQIVND (reference sequence). This PCR relied on a set of 60 Vbeta primers and 13 Jbeta primers. TCRdb's table, derived via immunoSEQ multiplex PCR, lists solely in-frame clones and lacks some. Of 90,000 or so clones listed, under 90% are singletons. The receptor was derived from a man over 45 in good health and CMV-seropositive. The V gene is TRBV19, the J gene TRBJ1-5, with D possibly matching TRBD1 (6 bases). The source material was PBMCs. CDR3 nucleotide sequence: TGTGCCAGTAGTGTAGGGGGAGTAATTGACAATCAGCCCCAGCATTTT. Translation: CASSVGGVIDNQPQHF.